Below, 23 T cell receptor beta chains from the same sample are listed, as sequenced in a study of control samples from healthy donors and cancer patients. Sequencing was performed with immunoSEQ multiplex PCR; in TCRdb, only in-frame clones are kept and a portion is missing. The table records some 100,000 clones, about 90% of them present only once. Sequenced input: blood. These receptors were taken from a woman between 50 and 59 years old in good health.

The rearrangement links TRBV6-6 to TRBJ1-2, with 8 bases matching TRBD1. This CDR3 has 13 residues. CDR1 and CDR2 from the germline V gene are MNHNY and SVGAGI (reference sequence). The trim removed 5 bases at V and 6 bases at J, leaving 5 bases unmatched. In DNA form, the CDR3 reads TGTGCCAGCAGTAGAAACAGGGGGGATGGCTACACCTTC. It codes for CASSRNRGDGYTF.

The V call is TRBV3-1 (or the pseudogene TRBV3-2), the J call TRBJ2-5; D possibly matches TRBD1 or TRBD2 (6 bases each). Germline CDR1 reads LGHDT; CDR2 reads YNNKEL (reference sequence). The CDR3 totals 14 residues. Trimming left V 6 bases short and J 2 bases short, with 13 bases between. CDR3 sequence (DNA): TGTGCCAGCAGGCAGAGGGGGGTACAAGAGACCCAGTACTTC. As protein: CASRQRGVQETQYF.

For this clone: An end of the junction differs from the germline gene, which may be a read error. The CDR3 spells CASSREGPRYF. The CDR3 DNA reads TGTGCCAGTAGTAGGGAGGGCCCAAGGTATTTC. The V call is TRBV19, the J call TRBJ2-4; TRBD2 agrees at 7 bases. This CDR3 has 11 residues. Germline CDR1 is LNHDA and CDR2 is SQIVND (reference sequence). Filled out from reference TRBV19 and TRBJ2-4, the complete variable domain reads DGGITQSPKYLFRKEGQNVTLSCEQNLNHDAMYWYRQDPGQGLRLIYYSQIVNDFQKGDIAEGYSVSREKKESFPLTVTSAQKNPTAFYLCASSREGPRYFGAGTRLSVL.

The chain carries TRBV3-1 (or the pseudogene TRBV3-2) and TRBJ2-2; D not certain. The length of the CDR3 is 12 residues. Trimming removed 5 bases from V and 5 bases from J, with 6 bases in between. Germline V gives CDR1 LGHDT, CDR2 YNNKEL (reference sequence). The CDR3, as DNA: TGTGCCAGCAGCTCCTTGACCGGGGAGCTGTTTTTT. Its translation is CASSSLTGELFF.

This chain connects TRBV12-3 or TRBV12-4 to TRBJ1-1; no definite D call. This CDR3 is 13 amino acids long. Trimming left V 5 bases short and J 1 base short, with 8 bases between. CDR3 coding DNA: TGTGCCAGCAGTCAGACACAGAACACTGAAGCTTTCTTT. This codes for CASSQTQNTEAFF.

The chain uses TRBV7-2 and TRBJ2-6; unclear D gene. The V and J ends lost 2 bases and 2 bases respectively, with 10 bases between them. CDR3 length equals 16 residues. Germline V gives CDR1 SGHTA, CDR2 FQGNSA. The DNA for the CDR3 is TGTGCCAGCAGCTTACCCGACCGGACTGGGGCCAACGTCCTGACTTTC. This translates into CASSLPDRTGANVLTF.

V and J are TRBV14 and TRBJ2-6; D is perhaps TRBD1 (6 bases). CDR1 and CDR2 (germline): SGHDN, FVKESK. The CDR3 spans 15 residues. With 3 bases removed from V and 4 bases from J, the gap between germline ends came to 10 bases. CDR3 coding DNA: TGTGCCAGCAGCCAGAACAGGGTCGGGGCCAACGTCCTGACTTTC. The encoded protein is CASSQNRVGANVLTF. The entire variable domain, with the rest obtained from reference TRBV14 and TRBJ2-6, is as follows: EAGVTQFPSHSVIEKGQTVTLRCDPISGHDNLYWYRRVMGKEIKFLLHFVKESKQDESGMPNNRFLAERTGGTYSTLKVQPAELEDSGVYFCASSQNRVGANVLTFGAGSRLTVL.

CDR3 sequence reads: CASSVLAGGYNEQFF. The CDR3 DNA sequence: TGTGCCAGCAGCGTACTAGCGGGGGGCTACAATGAGCAGTTCTTC. V and J are TRBV9 and TRBJ2-1, with 11 nucleotides matching TRBD2. The germline V gene has CDR1 SGDLS and CDR2 YYNGEE. The CDR3 runs to 15 residues. The trim removed 1 base at V and 3 bases at J, leaving 0 bases unmatched.

This chain joins TRBV19 and TRBJ2-1, with 9 nucleotides matching TRBD2. Germline assignment: CDR1 LNHDA and CDR2 SQIVND (reference sequence). The CDR3 spans 14 residues. Germline trimming cut 8 bases from V and 6 bases from J; bases unmatched to any gene: 8. As DNA, the CDR3 is TGTGCCAGTGTAGGACTAGCGCCATCCAATGAGCAGTTCTTC. Translating it yields CASVGLAPSNEQFF.

The chain joins TRBV3-1 (or the pseudogene TRBV3-2) to TRBJ1-2; D is uncertain. This CDR3 has 12 amino acids. Trimming removed 0 bases at V and 8 bases at J, with 7 bases between. CDR1 LGHDT and CDR2 YNNKEL come from the germline V gene (reference sequence). Here the CDR3 DNA reads TGTGCCAGCAGCCAAGATGCCACAGGCTACACCTTC. This encodes CASSQDATGYTF.

V usage is TRBV19 and J usage is TRBJ2-7; 9 bases are a match to TRBD2. There are 13 residues in the CDR3. V lost 2 bases and J lost 5; bases outside the gene matches: 1. The germline gives CDR1 LNHDA, CDR2 SQIVND (reference sequence). The CDR3: CASSILAGDEQYF. The CDR3 nucleotides are TGTGCCAGTAGTATATTAGCGGGGGACGAGCAGTACTTC.

The chain couples TRBV5-1 to TRBJ2-6, with no clear D. Looked up from germline, CDR1 is SGHRS and CDR2 is YFSETQ. Trimming stripped 0 bases from V and 0 bases from J, with 7 bases between. There are 16 residues in the CDR3. This CDR3 reads CASSLVVVSGANVLTF. The CDR3 DNA is TGCGCCAGCAGCTTGGTAGTCGTCTCTGGGGCCAACGTCCTGACTTTC.

This clone turned up a few times. The CDR3 protein is CASSYTASGSWEQYV. The CDR3 DNA sequence: TGTGCCAGCAGTTACACGGCTAGCGGGAGTTGGGAGCAGTACGTC. This chain joins TRBV6-2 or TRBV6-3 and TRBJ2-7; TRBD2 agrees at 10 bases. The J segment lost 7 bases and the V segment lost 2 bases, leaving 8 bases of the junction unmatched. CDR3 size: 15 residues. Germline V CDR1 and CDR2: MNHEY, SVGEGT.

Only a few counts were recorded for this clone. The rearrangement links TRBV4-1 to TRBJ1-3; unclear D gene. The CDR3 is made up of 13 amino acids. Germline V gene data show CDR1 as MGHRA and CDR2 as YSYEKL. V was cut by 1 base and J by 5 bases, with 6 bases left in between. CDR3 in DNA: TGCGCCAGCAGCCAAGGAGGGCGAAACACCATATATTTT. This encodes CASSQGGRNTIYF.

The chain has TRBV5-6 and TRBJ2-3, with D hard to call. V lost 2 bases and J lost 4, with 8 bases in between. Germline V gene sequence: CDR1 SGHDT, CDR2 YYEEEE. CDR3 length: 13 residues. In DNA form, the CDR3 reads TGTGCCAGCAGCTTATCCGGGCCAGATACGCAGTATTTT. It encodes CASSLSGPDTQYF.

The chain combines TRBV6-5 with TRBJ1-4; no firm D call. This CDR3 has 14 residues. Germline V CDR1 and CDR2: MNHEY, SVGAGI. Trimming left V 6 bases short and J 0 bases short, with 8 bases between. In DNA form, the CDR3 reads TGTGCCAGCAGCCGGGAAGCAACTAATGAAAAACTGTTTTTT. Protein: CASSREATNEKLFF.

The sample holds one count of this clone. The same CDR3 also results from other DNA sequences found in this sample. The chain couples TRBV9 to TRBJ2-3; possible D gene TRBD2, 6 bases. V lost 3 bases and J 3 bases, leaving 11 bases between the germline ends. CDR3 length equals 14 residues. Germline CDR1 SGDLS, CDR2 YYNGEE. The CDR3 reads CASSGGGTTDTQYF. As DNA, the CDR3 is TGTGCCAGCAGCGGTGGGGGGACTACAGATACGCAGTATTTT. The variable domain in full, completed from reference TRBV9 and TRBJ2-3, reads DSGVTQTPKHLITATGQRVTLRCSPRSGDLSVYWYQQSLDQGLQFLIQYYNGEERAKGNILERFSAQQFPDLHSELNLSSLELGDSALYFCASSGGGTTDTQYFGPGTRLTVL.

The chain recombines TRBV4-1 with TRBJ2-5, with D tentatively TRBD2 (6 bases). Germline CDR1 is MGHRA and CDR2 is YSYEKL. The CDR3 spans 15 residues. V shed 4 bases and J shed 3 bases, with 15 bases lying between them. This CDR3 reads CASSPGWVAEETQYF. CDR3 bases: TGCGCCAGCAGCCCCGGGTGGGTAGCGGAAGAGACCCAGTACTTC.

This chain connects TRBV18 to TRBJ2-7; 9 bases align to TRBD2. V lost 4 bases to trimming and J lost 2 bases; unmatched junction nucleotides: 6. Germline CDR1 reads KGHSH; CDR2 reads LQKENI. The CDR3 length is 15 residues. The CDR3 sequence: CASSQAAGGPYEQYV. The CDR3 DNA reads as TGTGCCAGCTCACAGGCGGCGGGAGGGCCCTACGAGCAGTACGTC.

This clone appeared once. The V call is TRBV30, the J call TRBJ1-5; D unresolved. Germline assignment: CDR1 GTSNPN and CDR2 SVGIG (reference sequence). The CDR3 has 13 residues. V lost 3 bases and J lost 8, with 14 bases in between. The CDR3 coding sequence is TGTGCCTGGAGCTCAACCGCCCAGGAGCCCCAGCATTTT. As protein: CAWSSTAQEPQHF. Based on the CDR3 plus reference TRBV30 and TRBJ1-5, the full variable domain is SQTIHQWPATLVQPVGSPLSLECTVEGTSNPNLYWYRQAAGRGLQLLFYSVGIGQISSEVPQNLSASRPQDRQFILSSKKLLLSDSGFYLCAWSSTAQEPQHFGDGTRLSIL.

The chain carries TRBV2 and TRBJ1-2; 9 bases are shared with TRBD1. The CDR3 covers 14 residues. Germline values: CDR1 SNHLY, CDR2 FYNNEI. The V and J ends lost 6 bases and 3 bases, in that order; junction bases with no gene match: 5. The CDR3 reads CASRMDRGHYGYTF. The CDR3 DNA reads TGTGCCAGCAGGATGGACAGGGGACACTATGGCTACACCTTC.

The chain has TRBV6-2 or TRBV6-3 and TRBJ2-4, with 7 bases that match TRBD2. V was pared by 6 bases and J by 9 bases, with 14 bases of the junction left unmatched. The CDR3 is 15 amino acids. In germline, CDR1 is MNHEY, CDR2 SVGEGT. The DNA for the CDR3 is TGTGCCAGCAGCCCGATGTGGGAGGGGTGGGGCATTCAGTACTTC. Amino acid sequence: CASSPMWEGWGIQYF.

This chain links TRBV7-9 with TRBJ1-2; D gene uncertain. CDR1 SEHNR and CDR2 FQNEAQ come from the germline V gene (reference sequence). The CDR3 runs 15 residues. Trimming pared 4 bases from V and 0 bases from J, leaving 12 bases between. CDR3 nucleotides: TGTGCCAGCAGCTCCCCCGGCGGACCTAACTATGGCTACACCTTC. As protein: CASSSPGGPNYGYTF.